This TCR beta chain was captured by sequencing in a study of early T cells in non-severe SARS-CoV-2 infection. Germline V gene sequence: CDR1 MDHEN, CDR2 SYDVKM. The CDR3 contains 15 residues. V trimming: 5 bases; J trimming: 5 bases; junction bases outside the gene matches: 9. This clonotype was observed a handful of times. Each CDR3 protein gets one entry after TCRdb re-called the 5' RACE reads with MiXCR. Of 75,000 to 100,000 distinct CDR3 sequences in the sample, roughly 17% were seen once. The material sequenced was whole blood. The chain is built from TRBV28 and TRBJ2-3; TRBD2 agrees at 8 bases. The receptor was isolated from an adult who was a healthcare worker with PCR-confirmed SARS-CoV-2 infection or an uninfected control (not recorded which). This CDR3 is CASSPRGAGVDTQYF. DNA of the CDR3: TGTGCCAGCAGTCCCCGGGGAGCGGGAGTAGATACGCAGTATTTT.